These 29 T cell receptor beta chains were sequenced from one sample in a study of T cell repertoires in cytomegalovirus infection. These TCRs are of unknown antigen specificity. TCRdb passed the reads through MiXCR, listing each CDR3 protein once. The data contain about 920,000 distinct CDR3 sequences, 30% to 40% of them singletons. The input for sequencing was cultured CD8+ T cells from PBMCs, taken from culture after CMV antigen stimulation. The receptors stem from a human donor in good health (CMV status not recorded). Some clones in this sample may be carry-over from other donors' samples.

The chain has TRBV12-3 or TRBV12-4 and TRBJ1-5; no clear D gene. The CDR3 is 12 amino acids. Trimming took off 1 base at V and 8 bases at J, with 6 bases between the two ends. The CDR3 loop reads CASSLVREPQHF. CDR3 nucleotides: TGTGCCAGCAGTTTAGTACGAGAGCCCCAGCATTTT.

The chain recombines TRBV12-3 or TRBV12-4 with TRBJ2-1; the match to TRBD2 covers 9 bases. The V gene end was trimmed by 3 bases and the J gene end by 5 bases; junction bases not matched to a gene: 5. The CDR3 consists of 15 residues. For the CDR3, the DNA is TGTGCCAGCAGTTTCCGGGTAGCGGGGGACAATGAGCAGTTCTTC. Amino acids: CASSFRVAGDNEQFF.

This clonotype was counted a few times. The rearrangement links TRBV28 to TRBJ2-7; D is possibly TRBD1 or TRBD2 (5 bases each). Per germline, CDR1 MDHEN and CDR2 SYDVKM. The CDR3 runs 15 residues. Trimming took off 1 base at V and 3 bases at J, with 13 bases between the two ends. The CDR3 DNA sequence: TGTGCCAGCAGTTTATCCCGACAGAGGGACTACGAGCAGTACGTC. Translated: CASSLSRQRDYEQYV.

This clonotype has a handful of counts. The rearrangement uses TRBV4-1 and TRBJ1-2; TRBD1 matches 9 bases. V shed 1 base and J 8 bases; nucleotides not matched to a gene: 5. The germline V gene has CDR1 MGHRA and CDR2 YSYEKL. This CDR3 contains 14 residues. CDR3: CASSQGTGGYGYTF. In DNA, the CDR3 is TGCGCCAGCAGCCAAGGTACAGGGGGCTACGGCTACACCTTC.

J is TRBJ2-7 and V is TRBV27; 7 bases agree with TRBD1. The germline V gene has CDR1 MNHEY and CDR2 SMNVEV (reference sequence). After removal of 2 bases from V and 5 bases from J, the junction contained 3 bases not matched to a gene. CDR3 size: 13 residues. The CDR3 DNA follows: TGTGCCAGCAGTTTAAACAGGGGCGACGAGCAGTACTTC. Translation: CASSLNRGDEQYF.

A few counts support this clonotype. The chain links TRBV10-2 to TRBJ2-3; 9 nucleotides line up with TRBD2. CDR1 and CDR2 (germline): WSHSY, SAAADI. The CDR3 covers 18 residues. V shed 1 base and J 0 bases; nucleotides not matched to a gene: 8. The CDR3 sequence is CASSELLAGASSTDTQYF. The CDR3 DNA reads as TGCGCCAGCAGTGAGTTGTTAGCGGGGGCCTCTAGCACAGATACGCAGTATTTT.

This clonotype has more than one count but fewer than ten. The chain couples TRBV12-3 or TRBV12-4 to TRBJ1-1; D not resolved. Trimming took 8 bases from V and 9 from J, leaving 16 bases between them. The CDR3 loop spans 12 amino acids. The CDR3 DNA reads as TGTGCCAGCGGCCCGGGTGGGGTTCAAGCTTTCTTT. Protein product: CASGPGGVQAFF.

The genes are TRBV6-5 and TRBJ1-2; a possible D gene is TRBD1 (6 bases). Trimming removed 6 bases at V and 6 bases at J, with 26 bases between. Germline V lookup: CDR1 MNHEY, CDR2 SVGAGI. The CDR3 covers 17 residues. CDR3 in DNA: TGTGCCAGCAGCCCCCCCCCGGGGCCAACAGGGATCGATGGCTACACCTTC. Its translation is CASSPPPGPTGIDGYTF.

This clonotype was detected ten times or more. The CDR3 region is CASSLDKWNGQGDEAFF. The CDR3 nucleotides are TGTGCCAGCAGCTTAGACAAGTGGAACGGGCAGGGAGATGAAGCTTTCTTT. The chain employs TRBV7-2 and TRBJ1-1, with D possibly matching TRBD1 (5 bases). The CDR3 runs 17 residues. V lost 1 base, J lost 7 bases, and 22 bases lay in between. The germline V gene encodes CDR1 SGHTA and CDR2 FQGNSA.

This clonotype was counted many times. V and J are TRBV7-8 and TRBJ1-1, with D uncertain. From germline, CDR1 is SGHVS and CDR2 FQNEAQ. CDR3 length equals 13 residues. V was pared by 5 bases and J by 1 base, with 8 bases between. Here the CDR3 DNA reads TGTGCCAGCAGCCATCGGTGGAACACTGAAGCTTTCTTT. Residues: CASSHRWNTEAFF.

This clonotype has a count of ten or more. The chain is built from TRBV7-2 and TRBJ2-5; 9 bases align to TRBD2. V shed 5 bases and J 5 bases; nucleotides not matched to a gene: 12. Germline V gene data show CDR1 as SGHTA and CDR2 as FQGNSA. The CDR3 has 16 amino acids. CDR3 coding DNA: TGTGCCAGCAGCCTCCCCGAGGCGGGGGGGCAGGAGACCCAGTACTTC. As protein: CASSLPEAGGQETQYF. Drawing the rest from reference TRBV7-2 and TRBJ2-5, the complete variable domain is GAGVSQSPSNKVTEKGKDVELRCDPISGHTALYWYRQSLGQGLEFLIYFQGNSAPDKSGLPSDRFSAERTGGSVSTLTIQRTQQEDSAVYLCASSLPEAGGQETQYFGPGTRLLVL.

This chain uses TRBV28 with TRBJ2-7, with a weak D call TRBD1 (6 bases). The CDR3 is made up of 15 amino acids. Trimming removed 2 bases from V and 5 bases from J, with 16 bases in between. Germline V gene data show CDR1 as MDHEN and CDR2 as SYDVKM. The CDR3 coding sequence is TGTGCCAGCAGTTTAGGCCCCACAGGGAAGCACGAGCAGTACGTC. It is translated as CASSLGPTGKHEQYV.

This clonotype was seen a few times. The chain employs TRBV12-3 or TRBV12-4 and TRBJ1-1; D is unclear. The CDR3 sequence is 14 residues long. Trimming took 5 bases from V and 1 from J, leaving 11 bases between them. This CDR3 is CASSISGENTEAFF. In DNA form, the CDR3 reads TGTGCCAGCAGTATTTCGGGCGAGAACACTGAAGCTTTCTTT.

V and J are TRBV7-9 and TRBJ1-2; D remains unclear. CDR3 length: 14 amino acids. Germline V lookup: CDR1 SEHNR, CDR2 FQNEAQ (reference sequence). Trimming stripped 2 bases from V and 3 bases from J, with 10 bases between. In DNA form, the CDR3 reads TGTGCCAGCAGCTTACGTGATAGATACTATGGCTACACCTTC. Protein product: CASSLRDRYYGYTF.

This chain joins TRBV20-1 and TRBJ1-2; 7 bases are shared with TRBD1. V lost 5 bases and J lost 4; bases outside the gene matches: 10. Germline V gene data show CDR1 as DFQATT and CDR2 as SNEGSKA (reference sequence). The CDR3 has 14 residues. The DNA of the CDR3 is TGCAGTGCTCTACAGGGGATGGTAGGCTATGGCTACACCTTC. Its translation: CSALQGMVGYGYTF.

V usage is TRBV6-1 and J usage is TRBJ2-7; TRBD2 agrees at 8 bases. The germline V gene encodes CDR1 MNHNS and CDR2 SASEGT. Trimming at V came to 1 base and at J to 1 base, leaving 6 bases not matched to a gene. This CDR3 spans 16 amino acids. Here the CDR3 DNA reads TGTGCCAGCAGTGAAGAATTCGCGGGGGGTTCCTACGAGCAGTACTTC. Its protein product is CASSEEFAGGSYEQYF.

CDR3 sequence: CASSYSRSGSSYEQYV. CDR3 bases: TGTGCCAGCAGTTACTCGAGGTCAGGTAGCTCCTACGAGCAGTACGTC. V gene TRBV6-2 or TRBV6-3 combines with J gene TRBJ2-7; D uncertain. Germline V gene sequence: CDR1 MNHEY, CDR2 SVGEGT. Trimming pared 0 bases from V and 0 bases from J, leaving 12 bases between. The CDR3 runs to 16 residues.

This clonotype came up many times. The J gene is TRBJ1-1, the V gene TRBV12-3 or TRBV12-4; D is unresolved. The CDR3 consists of 11 residues. V lost 6 bases, J lost 4 bases, and 6 bases lay in between. CDR3 region: CASSFGTEAFF. The CDR3 DNA is TGTGCCAGCAGCTTCGGCACTGAAGCTTTCTTT.

The chain couples TRBV6-6 to TRBJ1-1, with 7 bases identical to TRBD1. The V segment lost 4 bases and the J segment 1 base; nucleotides outside the gene matches: 6. The germline V gene has CDR1 MNHNY and CDR2 SVGAGI (reference sequence). The CDR3 covers 15 residues. The CDR3 nucleotides are TGTGCCAGCAGTTCCCGACAGGGCCAGAACACTGAAGCTTTCTTT. Amino acids: CASSSRQGQNTEAFF.

This clonotype showed up just a few times. This chain joins TRBV6-4 and TRBJ1-2; D unclear. Deletions cut 0 bases from V and 6 bases from J, with 8 bases between. CDR3 length equals 13 residues. The V gene's germline CDR1 is MRHNA and CDR2 SNTAGT. In DNA form, the CDR3 reads TGTGCCAGCAGTGACTCAAAGATGGATGGCTACACCTTC. Translating it yields CASSDSKMDGYTF.

This clonotype has a handful of counts. The chain carries TRBV5-4 and TRBJ2-3; D remains ambiguous. Germline CDR1 SGHNT, CDR2 YYREEE (reference sequence). The CDR3 extends over 13 amino acids. V lost 4 bases and J lost 6, with 12 bases in between. CDR3 in DNA: TGTGCCAGCAGCCTGACGGTGGGGGATACGCAGTATTTT. Encoded protein: CASSLTVGDTQYF.

The chain joins TRBV29-1 to TRBJ2-7; unclear D gene. Germline loops: CDR1 SQVTM, CDR2 ANQGSEA. This CDR3 is 12 amino acids long. V was clipped by 3 bases and J by 3 bases, with 9 bases between them. CDR3 DNA: TGCAGCGTTGAGGGTCCTAGCTACGAGCAGTACTTC. The encoded protein is CSVEGPSYEQYF.

About this clonotype itself: A much larger clone differs from this one at a single base, so this may be a read error. The V gene is TRBV7-8, the J gene TRBJ1-1; D is undetermined. V was pared by 1 base and J by 2 bases, with 8 bases between. CDR1 SGHVS and CDR2 FQNEAQ come from the germline V gene. The CDR3 has 14 amino acids. This CDR3 reads CASSLDAENTEAFF. The CDR3 region has the DNA TGTGCCAGCAGCTTAGACGCGGAAAACACTGAAGCTTTCTTT.

This clonotype was detected a few times. V and J are TRBV4-1 and TRBJ2-7; 11 bases fit TRBD1. The CDR3 spans 17 residues. Germline V gene sequence: CDR1 MGHRA, CDR2 YSYEKL. The junction had 8 bases not matched to a gene; V was cut back by 0 bases and J by 4 bases. The DNA for the CDR3 is TGCGCCAGCAGCCAAGAAGGTGGACAGGGGGCTCTGTACGAGCAGTACTTC. Translated, it gives CASSQEGGQGALYEQYF.

This clonotype was detected only a few times. The V and J genes are TRBV5-1 and TRBJ2-2; 10 positions match TRBD1. This CDR3 is 16 amino acids long. The germline CDR1 and CDR2 sequences are SGHRS and YFSETQ. The J segment lost 5 bases and the V segment lost 2 bases, leaving 6 bases of the junction unmatched. The CDR3 loop is CASSFDRGRRTGELFF. The DNA for the CDR3 is TGCGCCAGCAGCTTTGACAGGGGGCGCCGGACCGGGGAGCTGTTTTTT.

The V gene is TRBV12-3 or TRBV12-4, the J gene TRBJ2-3; the match to TRBD2 covers 13 bases. V dropped 7 bases and J dropped 5; count of bases not matched to a gene: 6. The CDR3 spans 15 residues. CDR3 DNA: TGTGCCAGCACCACTAGCGGGGGGGCCCTAGATACGCAGTATTTT. Translation: CASTTSGGALDTQYF.

This clonotype was found many times. V gene TRBV12-3 or TRBV12-4 combines with J gene TRBJ2-1, with TRBD1 identical over 12 bases. The CDR3 contains 14 residues. Trimming took 5 bases from V and 9 from J; bases not matched to a gene: 5. The CDR3 coding sequence is TGTGCCAGCAGTCCCTGGGACAGGGGGCCTGAGCAGTTCTTC. The encoded protein is CASSPWDRGPEQFF.

The gene calls are TRBV27 and TRBJ1-5; the D gene is possibly TRBD1 (5 bases). The germline CDR1 and CDR2 sequences are MNHEY and SMNVEV (reference sequence). Trimming shortened V by 11 bases and J by 2 bases, and 16 bases separated the two germline ends. The CDR3 covers 14 residues. The CDR3 loop is CASPDTSGNQPQHF. The CDR3 DNA sequence: TGTGCCTCCCCGGACACGTCCGGCAATCAGCCCCAGCATTTT.

The V call is TRBV6-1, the J call TRBJ1-1, with D unclear. CDR1 and CDR2 from the germline V gene are MNHNS and SASEGT. This CDR3 spans 13 amino acids. V lost 6 bases and J lost 4, with 12 bases in between. CDR3 DNA: TGTGCCAGCAGCACCCTATGGGTCACTGAAGCTTTCTTT. Residues: CASSTLWVTEAFF.